This T cell receptor (beta chain) was documented in a study of monozygotic twins with inflammatory bowel disease. A template switching step added UMIs, each with a 6-nucleotide sample barcode. TCRdb reworked the 5' RACE reads into one entry per CDR3 protein, no DNA. The table gives approximately 400,000 distinct CDR3 sequences; the top ten clones make up approximately 2.3% of it. The CDR3 has 11 residues. Per germline, CDR1 SGHTA and CDR2 FQGNSA. The receptor was derived from a human donor with ulcerative colitis or Crohn's disease, or a healthy co-twin of an affected twin (not recorded which). The sequenced sample was blood. The chain links TRBV7-2 to TRBJ2-7. Here the CDR3 reads CASSSIHEQYF.